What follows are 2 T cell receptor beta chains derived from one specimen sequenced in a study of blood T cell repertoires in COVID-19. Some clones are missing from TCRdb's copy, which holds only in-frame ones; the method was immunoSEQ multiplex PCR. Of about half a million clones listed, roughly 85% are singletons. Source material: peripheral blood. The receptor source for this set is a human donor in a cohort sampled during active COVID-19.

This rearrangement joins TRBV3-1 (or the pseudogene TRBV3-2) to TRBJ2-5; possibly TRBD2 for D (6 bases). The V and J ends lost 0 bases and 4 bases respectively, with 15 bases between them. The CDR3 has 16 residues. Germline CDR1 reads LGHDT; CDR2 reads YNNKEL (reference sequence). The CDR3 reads CASSQDRREIGETQYF. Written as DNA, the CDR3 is TGTGCCAGCAGCCAAGATAGGAGGGAGATTGGAGAGACCCAGTACTTC.

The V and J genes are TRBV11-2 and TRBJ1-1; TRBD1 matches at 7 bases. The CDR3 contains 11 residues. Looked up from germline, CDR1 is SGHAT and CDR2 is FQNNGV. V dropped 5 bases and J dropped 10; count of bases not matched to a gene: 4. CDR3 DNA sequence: TGTGCCAGCAGCCCCAGGGGGTTAGCTTTCTTT. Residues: CASSPRGLAFF. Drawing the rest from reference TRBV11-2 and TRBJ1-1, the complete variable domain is EAGVAQSPRYKIIEKRQSVAFWCNPISGHATLYWYQQILGQGPKLLIQFQNNGVVDDSQLPKDRFSAERLKGVDSTLKIQPAKLEDSAVYLCASSPRGLAFFGQGTRLTVV.